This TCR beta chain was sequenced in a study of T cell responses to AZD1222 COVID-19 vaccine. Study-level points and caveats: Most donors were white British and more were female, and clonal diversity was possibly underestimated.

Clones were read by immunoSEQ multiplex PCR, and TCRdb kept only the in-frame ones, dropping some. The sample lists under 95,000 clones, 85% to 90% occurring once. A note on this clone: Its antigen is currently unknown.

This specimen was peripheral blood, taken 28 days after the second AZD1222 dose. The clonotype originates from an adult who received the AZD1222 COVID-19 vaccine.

In nucleotides, the CDR3 is TGTGCCAGCGGAGGACAGTCCTATGGCTACACCTTC. Translated: CASGGQSYGYTF. The chain employs TRBV2 and TRBJ1-2; D is possibly TRBD1 (6 bases). Germline V gives CDR1 SNHLY, CDR2 FYNNEI. The CDR3 spans 12 residues. V was trimmed by 8 bases and J by 4 bases, leaving 11 bases between them.